The clone carrying this T cell receptor beta chain has more than one count but fewer than ten. The data were taken from a study of T cells after yellow fever vaccination. In TCRdb, the 5' RACE reads were re-called with MiXCR into one record per CDR3 protein. This table has some 300,000 distinct CDR3 sequences, 7.5% to 9.5% appearing once. Sample: CD4+ T cells sorted from PBMCs, taken 5 days after the yellow fever booster vaccination. The source of this sequence is a man between 18 and 29 years old who received the YFV17D yellow fever vaccine.

CDR3 coding DNA: TGCGCCAGCAGCCCCGGACAGGGTGTCAATGAGCAGTTCTTC. This sequence encodes CASSPGQGVNEQFF. The rearrangement uses TRBV5-1 and TRBJ2-1; 8 nucleotides line up with TRBD1. CDR1 SGHRS and CDR2 YFSETQ come from the germline V gene. After removal of 4 bases from V and 6 bases from J, the junction contained 6 bases not matched to a gene. The CDR3 spans 14 residues.